The 17 T cell receptor beta chains below were found in one sample sequenced in a study of blood T cell repertoires in COVID-19. The data were produced by immunoSEQ multiplex PCR, yet TCRdb's version contains in-frame clones alone and is incomplete. The sample has a few hundred thousand clones; more than 65% are singletons. Sequenced input: PBMCs or T cells enriched from blood (not recorded which). The receptors were gathered from a man aged 50-60 years who had recovered from COVID-19.

This chain joins TRBV19 and TRBJ1-1; TRBD1 is a possible D gene (6 bases). The ends were cut back, 5 bases at V and 2 bases at J, with 12 bases in the middle. The CDR3 is made up of 14 amino acids. Germline V gene data show CDR1 as LNHDA and CDR2 as SQIVND (reference sequence). DNA of the CDR3: TGTGCCAGTAGTCCGGAGACAGGAAACACTGAAGCTTTCTTT. Its protein product is CASSPETGNTEAFF.

V usage is TRBV12-3 or TRBV12-4 and J usage is TRBJ2-1; no reliable D call. CDR3 length: 12 residues. Trimming shortened V by 6 bases and J by 5 bases, and 8 bases separated the two germline ends. Here the CDR3 reads CASRRLNNEQFF. The DNA of the CDR3 is TGTGCCAGCAGGCGGCTCAACAATGAGCAGTTCTTC.

The chain employs TRBV11-3 and TRBJ2-3; possibly TRBD1 for D (6 bases). Germline lookup yields CDR1 SGHNT and CDR2 YENEEA. CDR3 length: 13 amino acids. V gave up 6 bases and J gave up 1 base, with 8 bases separating them. The CDR3 is CASRDSRTDTQYF. The CDR3 DNA reads TGTGCCAGCAGGGACAGCCGCACAGATACGCAGTATTTT.

This chain joins TRBV14 and TRBJ1-6; weak D call: TRBD1 (5 bases). The V gene's germline CDR1 is SGHDN and CDR2 FVKESK. This CDR3 contains 17 residues. V dropped 2 bases and J dropped 2 bases, with 13 bases sitting between them. The CDR3 coding sequence is TGTGCCAGCAGCCAAAAGGCCCAGGGTGCCTATAATTCACCCCTCCACTTT. As protein: CASSQKAQGAYNSPLHF.

The rearrangement joins TRBV11-3 to TRBJ2-7; 7 bases match TRBD1. V dropped 6 bases and J dropped 2; count of bases not matched to a gene: 13. The germline V gene has CDR1 SGHNT and CDR2 YENEEA. This CDR3 region has 16 residues. CDR3 nucleotides: TGTGCCAGCAGTAAACCCCCGGGACAGATTACCTACGAGCAGTACTTC. It yields the protein CASSKPPGQITYEQYF.

This rearrangement joins TRBV28 to TRBJ1-3, with unresolved D. Germline loops: CDR1 MDHEN, CDR2 SYDVKM. The CDR3 loop spans 16 amino acids. The germline V and J ends were trimmed by 2 bases and 4 bases, with 15 bases remaining between them. CDR3 region: CASSLDGAGSGNTIYF. For the CDR3, the DNA is TGTGCCAGCAGTTTAGACGGCGCAGGATCCGGAAACACCATATATTTT.

The rearrangement links TRBV4-3 to TRBJ1-1; no clear D gene. Trimming took off 1 base at V and 0 bases at J, with 9 bases between the two ends. In germline, CDR1 is LGHNA, CDR2 YSLEER. This CDR3 is built from 15 residues. The CDR3, as DNA: TGCGCCAGCAGCCAAGTTCAGGTTATGAACACTGAAGCTTTCTTT. Translation gives CASSQVQVMNTEAFF.

The V gene is TRBV11-3, the J gene TRBJ2-2; 16 bases agree with TRBD2. V lost 5 bases, J lost 8 bases, and 8 bases stayed unmatched. This CDR3 spans 17 amino acids. Germline V gene data show CDR1 as SGHNT and CDR2 as YENEEA. The CDR3 nucleotides are TGTGCCAGCAGCCACGGGACTAGCGGGAGGGCAGGGGGGGAGCTGTTTTTT. It is translated as CASSHGTSGRAGGELFF.

The V and J genes are TRBV5-4 and TRBJ2-7; TRBD1 is a possible D gene (5 bases). Looked up from germline, CDR1 is SGHNT and CDR2 is YYREEE (reference sequence). Trimming shortened V by 1 base and J by 0 bases, and 8 bases separated the two germline ends. CDR3 length equals 14 residues. The CDR3 nucleotides read TGTGCCAGCAGCTTGACAGGCAGCTCCTACGAGCAGTACTTC. It encodes CASSLTGSSYEQYF.

The chain recombines TRBV3-1 (or the pseudogene TRBV3-2) with TRBJ2-1, with 7 bases that match TRBD2. Trimming cost V 4 bases and J 5 bases; bases outside gene matches: 5. The CDR3 length is 14 residues. Germline V gene lookup returns CDR1 LGHDT and CDR2 YNNKEL (reference sequence). The chain's CDR3 is CASSPDLADNEQFF. CDR3 nucleotides: TGTGCCAGCAGCCCCGACCTAGCGGACAATGAGCAGTTCTTC.

This chain joins TRBV7-9 and TRBJ2-1, with a tentative D call TRBD2 (5 bases). Germline V gene lookup returns CDR1 SEHNR and CDR2 FQNEAQ (reference sequence). The length of the CDR3 is 14 residues. Trimming left V 5 bases short and J 4 bases short, with 12 bases between. CDR3 DNA sequence: TGTGCCAGCAGCAAAGGACTCTTATACAATGAGCAGTTCTTC. It yields the protein CASSKGLLYNEQFF.

V is TRBV10-3 and J is TRBJ1-2, with 7 bases fitting TRBD1. V was clipped by 6 bases and J by 8 bases; unmatched bases: 9. CDR1 and CDR2 (germline): ENHRY, SYGVKD. There are 13 residues in the CDR3. The CDR3 sequence is CAIRFDRDGGYTF. In DNA, the CDR3 is TGTGCCATCAGGTTCGACAGGGATGGGGGCTACACCTTC.

Ten or more counts support this clone. The chain uses TRBV28 and TRBJ2-1, with D perhaps TRBD2 (5 bases). Germline V lookup: CDR1 MDHEN, CDR2 SYDVKM. Trimming removed 1 base at V and 4 bases at J, with 11 bases between. There are 15 residues in the CDR3. The CDR3 sequence is CASSLSVGAYNEQFF. The CDR3 bases are TGTGCCAGCAGTTTATCGGTGGGAGCTTACAATGAGCAGTTCTTC.

This chain joins TRBV5-1 and TRBJ1-1, with D possibly being TRBD1 (5 bases). In germline, CDR1 is SGHRS, CDR2 YFSETQ. The V and J ends lost 6 bases and 3 bases respectively, with 15 bases between them. This CDR3 contains 14 residues. CDR3 DNA: TGCGCCAGCACTTGGGGCGGAATCGACACTGAAGCTTTCTTT. Translation gives CASTWGGIDTEAFF.

This chain joins TRBV18 and TRBJ2-5; D may be TRBD2 (5 bases). V lost 2 bases and J 5 bases, leaving 12 bases between the germline ends. CDR3 length: 14 residues. Germline CDR1 reads KGHSH; CDR2 reads LQKENI. This CDR3 reads CASSPRGQSETQYF. CDR3 in DNA: TGTGCCAGCTCACCAAGAGGGCAGTCGGAGACCCAGTACTTC.

This clone came up once. The V and J genes are TRBV27 and TRBJ2-3, with TRBD1 matching 7 bases. The CDR3 extends over 15 amino acids. Germline CDR1 MNHEY, CDR2 SMNVEV (reference sequence). With V trimmed by 5 bases and J by 5 bases, 10 bases remained unmatched. The CDR3 sequence is CASSASPGGGDTQYF. In DNA, the CDR3 is TGTGCCAGCAGTGCATCTCCAGGGGGTGGAGATACGCAGTATTTT.

The chain's CDR3 is CASSEFPTGELFF. The CDR3 DNA reads as TGTGCCAGCAGTGAGTTCCCGACCGGGGAGCTGTTTTTT. The J gene is TRBJ2-2, the V gene TRBV2; no definite D call. Germline CDR1 reads SNHLY; CDR2 reads FYNNEI. The ends were cut back, 3 bases at V and 5 bases at J, with 7 bases in the middle. The CDR3 has 13 amino acids. Full variable domain (rest looked up from reference TRBV2 and TRBJ2-2): EPEVTQTPSHQVTQMGQEVILRCVPISNHLYFYWYRQILGQKVEFLVSFYNNEISEKSEIFDDQFSVERPDGSNFTLKIRSTKLEDSAMYFCASSEFPTGELFFGEGSRLTVL.